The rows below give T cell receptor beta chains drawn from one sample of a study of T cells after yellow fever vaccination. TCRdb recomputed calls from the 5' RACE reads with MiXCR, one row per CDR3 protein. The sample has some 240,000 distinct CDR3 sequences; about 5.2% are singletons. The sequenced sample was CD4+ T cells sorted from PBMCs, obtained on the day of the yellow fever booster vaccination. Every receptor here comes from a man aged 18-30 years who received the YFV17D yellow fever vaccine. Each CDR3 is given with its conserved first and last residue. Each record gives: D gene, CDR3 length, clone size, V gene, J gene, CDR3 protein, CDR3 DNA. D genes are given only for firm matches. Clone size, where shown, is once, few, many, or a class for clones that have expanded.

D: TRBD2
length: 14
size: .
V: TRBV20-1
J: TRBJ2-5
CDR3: CSARASGGPETQYF
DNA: TGCAGTGCTAGAGCGAGCGGGGGGCCTGAGACCCAGTACTTC

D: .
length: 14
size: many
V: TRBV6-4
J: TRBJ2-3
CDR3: CASRPQGEADTQYF
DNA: TGTGCCAGCAGACCCCAGGGGGAGGCAGATACGCAGTATTTT

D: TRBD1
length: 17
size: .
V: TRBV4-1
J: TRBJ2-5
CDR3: CASSQESDRGLQETQYF
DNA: TGCGCCAGCAGCCAAGAATCCGACAGGGGGTTACAAGAGACCCAGTACTTC

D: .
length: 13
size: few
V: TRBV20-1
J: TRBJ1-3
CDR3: CSASDGMGNTIYF
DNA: TGCAGTGCTAGTGATGGGATGGGAAACACCATATATTTT

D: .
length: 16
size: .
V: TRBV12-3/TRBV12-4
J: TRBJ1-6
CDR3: CASSLGTGSYNSPLHF
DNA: TGTGCCAGCAGTTTGGGGACTGGTTCTTATAATTCACCCCTCCACTTT

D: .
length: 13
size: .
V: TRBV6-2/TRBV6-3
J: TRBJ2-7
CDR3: CASLGHQDSEQYF
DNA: TGTGCCAGCCTTGGGCACCAGGATTCAGAGCAGTACTTC

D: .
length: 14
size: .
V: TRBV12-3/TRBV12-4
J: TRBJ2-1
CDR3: CASSFRRDSGEQFF
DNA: TGTGCCAGCAGTTTCCGCCGGGACTCCGGTGAGCAGTTCTTC

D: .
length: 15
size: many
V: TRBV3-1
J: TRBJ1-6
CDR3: CASSQDPALGSPLHF
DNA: TGTGCCAGCAGCCAAGACCCGGCGTTGGGTTCACCCCTCCACTTT

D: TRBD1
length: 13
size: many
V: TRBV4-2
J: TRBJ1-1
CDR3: CASSQDTRGRAFF
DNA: TGTGCCAGCAGCCAGGATACAAGGGGGCGAGCTTTCTTT

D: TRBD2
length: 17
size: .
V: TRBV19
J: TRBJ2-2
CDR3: CASNDHGAGGRVGELFF
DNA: TGTGCCAGCAACGACCATGGGGCGGGGGGGCGCGTCGGGGAGCTGTTTTTT

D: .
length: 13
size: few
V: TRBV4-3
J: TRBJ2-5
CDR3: CASSQGGRETQYF
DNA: TGCGCCAGCAGCCAAGGGGGAAGGGAGACCCAGTACTTC

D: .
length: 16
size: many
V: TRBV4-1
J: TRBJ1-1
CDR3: CASSQLGRGKNTEAFF
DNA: TGCGCCAGCAGCCAACTGGGCAGGGGCAAGAACACTGAAGCTTTCTTT

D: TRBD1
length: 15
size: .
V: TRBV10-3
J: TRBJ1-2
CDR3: CASGGATGGLEGYTF
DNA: TGTGCCTCCGGAGGGGCGACAGGGGGTTTGGAAGGCTACACCTTC

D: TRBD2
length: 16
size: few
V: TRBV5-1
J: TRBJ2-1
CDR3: CASSPFSGGGGNEQFF
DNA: TGCGCCAGCAGCCCCTTTAGCGGGGGGGGCGGGAATGAGCAGTTCTTC

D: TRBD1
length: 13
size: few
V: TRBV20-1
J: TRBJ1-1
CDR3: CSARGTGRVVAFF
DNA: TGCAGTGCTAGAGGGACAGGGAGAGTGGTAGCTTTCTTT

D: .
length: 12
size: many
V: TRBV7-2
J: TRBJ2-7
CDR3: CASSFPGAEQYF
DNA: TGTGCCAGCAGCTTTCCAGGGGCCGAGCAGTACTTC

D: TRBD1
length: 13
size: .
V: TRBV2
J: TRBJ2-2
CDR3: CASSRQGSGELFF
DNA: TGTGCCAGCAGCAGACAGGGGTCAGGGGAGCTGTTTTTT

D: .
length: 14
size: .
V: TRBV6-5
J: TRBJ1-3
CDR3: CASSPGPGGNTIYF
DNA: TGTGCCAGCAGCCCCGGCCCCGGCGGAAACACCATATATTTT

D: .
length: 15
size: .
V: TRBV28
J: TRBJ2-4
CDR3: CASSPGTRAKNIQYF
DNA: TGTGCCAGCAGTCCGGGTACGAGGGCCAAAAACATTCAGTACTTC

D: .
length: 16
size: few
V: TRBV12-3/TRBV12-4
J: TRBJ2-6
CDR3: CASSLAGRSGANVLTF
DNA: TGTGCCAGCAGTTTAGCTGGGAGGTCTGGGGCCAACGTCCTGACTTTC

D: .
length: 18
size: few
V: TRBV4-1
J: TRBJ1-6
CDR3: CASSQALTARRKGSPLHF
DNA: TGCGCCAGCAGCCAAGCTTTGACAGCTAGGCGAAAAGGCTCACCCCTCCACTTT

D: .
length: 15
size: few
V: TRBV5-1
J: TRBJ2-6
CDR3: CASSSSGVGANVLTF
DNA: TGCGCCAGCAGCTCTTCAGGGGTTGGGGCCAACGTCCTGACTTTC

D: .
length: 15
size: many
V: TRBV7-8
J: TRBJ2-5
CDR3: CASSPAWGFQETQYF
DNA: TGTGCCAGCAGTCCGGCCTGGGGGTTCCAAGAGACCCAGTACTTC

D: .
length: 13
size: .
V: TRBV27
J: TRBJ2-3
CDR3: CASSTRWSDTQYF
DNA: TGTGCCAGCAGCACGAGGTGGTCAGATACGCAGTATTTT

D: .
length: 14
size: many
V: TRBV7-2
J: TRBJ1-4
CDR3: CASRTDLQGRKLFF
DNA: TGTGCCAGCAGAACGGATTTGCAGGGGAGAAAACTGTTTTTT

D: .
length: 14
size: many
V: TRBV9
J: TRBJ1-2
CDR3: CASSPLGTAYGYTF
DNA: TGTGCCAGCAGCCCCCTTGGAACAGCCTATGGCTACACCTTC

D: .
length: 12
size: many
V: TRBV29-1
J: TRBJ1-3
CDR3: CSVVSSGNTIYF
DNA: TGCAGCGTGGTCTCCTCTGGAAACACCATATATTTT

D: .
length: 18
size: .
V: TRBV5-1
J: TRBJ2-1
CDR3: CASSPQVVFRTVYNEQFF
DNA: TGCGCCAGCAGCCCCCAGGTGGTTTTTAGGACAGTTTACAATGAGCAGTTCTTC

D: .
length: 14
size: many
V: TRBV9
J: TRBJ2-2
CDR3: CASSATVNTGELFF
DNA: TGTGCCAGCAGCGCGACGGTGAACACCGGGGAGCTGTTTTTT

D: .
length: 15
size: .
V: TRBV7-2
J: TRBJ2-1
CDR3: CASSYDRTTYNEQFF
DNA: TGTGCCAGCAGCTACGACAGGACAACCTACAATGAGCAGTTCTTC

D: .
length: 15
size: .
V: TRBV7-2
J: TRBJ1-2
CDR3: CASSSVAVLNYGYTF
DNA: TGTGCCAGCAGCTCAGTAGCTGTCTTAAACTATGGCTACACCTTC

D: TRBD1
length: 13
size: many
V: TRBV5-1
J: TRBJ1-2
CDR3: CASSAMTGGGYTF
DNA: TGCGCCAGCAGCGCCATGACAGGGGGTGGCTACACCTTC

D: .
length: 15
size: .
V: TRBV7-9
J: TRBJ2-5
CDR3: CASSFVTGRQETQYF
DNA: TGTGCCAGCAGCTTTGTCACAGGCCGACAAGAGACCCAGTACTTC

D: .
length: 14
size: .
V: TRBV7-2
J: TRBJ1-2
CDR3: CASSSHPPRGGYTF
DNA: TGTGCCAGCAGCTCGCATCCTCCTCGGGGTGGCTACACCTTC

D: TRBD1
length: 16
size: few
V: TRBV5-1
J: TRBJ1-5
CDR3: CASSWGPDRERQPQHF
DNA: TGCGCCAGCAGCTGGGGACCGGACAGGGAGAGGCAGCCCCAGCATTTT

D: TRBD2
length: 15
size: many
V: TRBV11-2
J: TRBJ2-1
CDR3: CASSPIERGGGEQFF
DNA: TGTGCCAGCAGCCCTATTGAGCGGGGGGGCGGTGAGCAGTTCTTC

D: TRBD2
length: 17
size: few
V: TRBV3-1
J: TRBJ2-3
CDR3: CASSQDRLAGEADTQYF
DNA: TGTGCCAGCAGCCAAGACAGACTAGCGGGGGAGGCAGATACGCAGTATTTT

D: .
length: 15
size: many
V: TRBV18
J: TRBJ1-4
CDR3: CASSLQEDSNEKLFF
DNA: TGTGCCAGCTCCCTACAGGAAGACAGTAATGAAAAACTGTTTTTT

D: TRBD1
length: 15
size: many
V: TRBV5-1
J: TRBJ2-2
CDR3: CASSLSGQVTGELFF
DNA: TGCGCCAGCAGCTTGTCGGGACAGGTGACCGGGGAGCTGTTTTTT

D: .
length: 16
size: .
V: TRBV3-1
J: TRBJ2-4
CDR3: CASSQLGLLAKNIQYF
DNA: TGTGCCAGCAGCCAGCTCGGTCTACTAGCCAAAAACATTCAGTACTTC

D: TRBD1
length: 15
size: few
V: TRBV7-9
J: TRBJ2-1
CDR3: CASSPRTGQYNEQFF
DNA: TGTGCCAGCAGCCCTCGGACAGGCCAATACAATGAGCAGTTCTTC

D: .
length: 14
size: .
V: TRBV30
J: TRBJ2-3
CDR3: CAWGGVLSTDTQYF
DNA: TGTGCCTGGGGTGGGGTTCTTTCCACAGATACGCAGTATTTT

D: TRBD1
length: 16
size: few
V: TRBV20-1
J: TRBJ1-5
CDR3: CSARRTGVGLDQPQHF
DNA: TGCAGTGCCCGGAGGACAGGAGTAGGCCTTGATCAGCCCCAGCATTTT

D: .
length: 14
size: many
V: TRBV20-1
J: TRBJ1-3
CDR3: CSARTATGGNTIYF
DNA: TGCAGTGCTAGAACGGCAACGGGAGGAAACACCATATATTTT

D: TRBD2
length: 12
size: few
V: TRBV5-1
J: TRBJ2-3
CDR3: CASGLATDTQYF
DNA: TGCGCCAGTGGACTAGCGACAGATACGCAGTATTTT

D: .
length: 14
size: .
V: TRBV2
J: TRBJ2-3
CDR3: CASSPRDGADTQYF
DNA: TGTGCCAGCAGCCCCCGTGACGGGGCGGATACGCAGTATTTT

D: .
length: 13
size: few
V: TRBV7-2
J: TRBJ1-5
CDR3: CASSSRKYQPQHF
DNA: TGTGCCAGCAGCTCGCGCAAGTATCAGCCCCAGCATTTT

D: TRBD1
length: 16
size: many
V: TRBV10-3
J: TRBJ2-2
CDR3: CAISQYGTVDTGELFF
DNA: TGTGCCATCAGTCAATACGGGACAGTTGACACCGGGGAGCTGTTTTTT

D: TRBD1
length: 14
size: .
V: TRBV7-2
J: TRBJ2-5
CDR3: CASSSQEQGVTQYF
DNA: TGTGCCAGCAGCTCCCAGGAGCAGGGGGTGACCCAGTACTTC

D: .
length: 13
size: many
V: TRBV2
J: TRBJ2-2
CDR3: CASGATNTGELFF
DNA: TGTGCTTCGGGGGCCACGAACACCGGGGAGCTGTTTTTT

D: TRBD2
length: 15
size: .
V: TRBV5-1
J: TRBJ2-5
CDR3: CASSDSGGPQETQYF
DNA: TGCGCCAGCAGCGACAGCGGGGGGCCCCAAGAGACCCAGTACTTC

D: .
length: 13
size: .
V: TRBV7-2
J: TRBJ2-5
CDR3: CASSLWDGETQYF
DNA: TGTGCCAGCAGCTTATGGGACGGGGAGACCCAGTACTTC

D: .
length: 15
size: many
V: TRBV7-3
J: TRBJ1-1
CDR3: CASSPDRFMNTEAFF
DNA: TGTGCCAGCAGCCCGGACAGATTTATGAACACTGAAGCTTTCTTT

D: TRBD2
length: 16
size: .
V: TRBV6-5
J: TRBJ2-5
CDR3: CASSPSLAVSQETQYF
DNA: TGTGCCAGCTCCCCCTCCCTAGCGGTATCCCAAGAGACCCAGTACTTC

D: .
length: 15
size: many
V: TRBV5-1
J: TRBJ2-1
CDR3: CASSPLSDSYNEQFF
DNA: TGCGCCAGCAGCCCGCTTAGCGACTCCTACAATGAGCAGTTCTTC